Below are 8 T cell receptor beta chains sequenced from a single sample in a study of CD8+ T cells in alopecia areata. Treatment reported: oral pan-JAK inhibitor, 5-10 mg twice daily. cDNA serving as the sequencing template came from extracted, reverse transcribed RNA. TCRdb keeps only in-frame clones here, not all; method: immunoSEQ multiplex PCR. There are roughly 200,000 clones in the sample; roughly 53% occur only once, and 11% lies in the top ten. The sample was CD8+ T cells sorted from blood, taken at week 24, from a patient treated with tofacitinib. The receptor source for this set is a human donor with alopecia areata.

The CDR3 nucleotides are TGCGCCAGCAGCCAATCCGGAGCCGGGGAGCTGTTTTTT. Translating it yields CASSQSGAGELFF. V usage is TRBV4-3 and J usage is TRBJ2-2, with D unresolved. Germline V CDR1 and CDR2: LGHNA, YSLEER. This CDR3 is built from 13 residues. Trimming removed 2 bases at V and 6 bases at J, with 7 bases between.

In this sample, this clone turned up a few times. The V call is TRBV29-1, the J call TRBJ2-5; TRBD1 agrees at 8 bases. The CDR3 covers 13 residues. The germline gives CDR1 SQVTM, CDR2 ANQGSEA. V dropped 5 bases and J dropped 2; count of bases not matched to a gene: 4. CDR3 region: CSVRDRGQETQYF. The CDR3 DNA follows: TGCAGCGTTCGCGACAGGGGACAAGAGACCCAGTACTTC.

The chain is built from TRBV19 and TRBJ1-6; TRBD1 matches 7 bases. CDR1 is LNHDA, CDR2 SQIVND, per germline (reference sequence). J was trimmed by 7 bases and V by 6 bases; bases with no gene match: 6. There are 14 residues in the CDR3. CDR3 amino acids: CASRERDRNSPLHF. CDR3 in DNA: TGTGCCAGTAGGGAAAGGGACAGAAATTCACCCCTCCACTTT. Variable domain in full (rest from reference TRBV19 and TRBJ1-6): DGGITQSPKYLFRKEGQNVTLSCEQNLNHDAMYWYRQDPGQGLRLIYYSQIVNDFQKGDIAEGYSVSREKKESFPLTVTSAQKNPTAFYLCASRERDRNSPLHFGNGTRLTVT.

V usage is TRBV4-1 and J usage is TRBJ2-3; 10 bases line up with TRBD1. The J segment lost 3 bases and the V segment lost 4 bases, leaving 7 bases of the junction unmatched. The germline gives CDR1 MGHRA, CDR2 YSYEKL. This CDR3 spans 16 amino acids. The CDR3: CASSLGTGERTDTQYF. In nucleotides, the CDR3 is TGCGCCAGCAGCCTCGGGACAGGGGAGAGGACAGATACGCAGTATTTT.

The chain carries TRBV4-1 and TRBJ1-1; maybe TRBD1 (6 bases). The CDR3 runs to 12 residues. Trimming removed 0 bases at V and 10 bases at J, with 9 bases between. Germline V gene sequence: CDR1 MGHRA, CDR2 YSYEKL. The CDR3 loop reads CASSQDTGLAFF. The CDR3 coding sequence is TGCGCCAGCAGCCAAGACACAGGGCTAGCTTTCTTT.

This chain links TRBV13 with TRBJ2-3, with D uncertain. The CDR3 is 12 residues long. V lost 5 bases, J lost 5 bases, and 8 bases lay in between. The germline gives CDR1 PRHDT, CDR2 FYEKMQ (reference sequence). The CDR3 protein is CASSDNGDTQYF. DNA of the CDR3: TGTGCCAGCAGCGACAACGGAGATACGCAGTATTTT.

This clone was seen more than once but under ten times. CDR3 nucleotide sequence: TGTGCCAGCAGCCCATCGGTAGGGAACAATCAGCCCCAGCATTTT. Protein sequence: CASSPSVGNNQPQHF. The rearrangement uses TRBV27 and TRBJ1-5; no firm D call. The CDR3 is 15 residues long. Trimming pared 6 bases from V and 3 bases from J, leaving 15 bases between. Germline-derived CDR1 and CDR2 are MNHEY and SMNVEV (reference sequence).

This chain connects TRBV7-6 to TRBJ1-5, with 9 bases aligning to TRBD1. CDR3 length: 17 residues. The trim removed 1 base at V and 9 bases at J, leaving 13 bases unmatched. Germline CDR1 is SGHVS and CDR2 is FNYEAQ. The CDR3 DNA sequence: TGTGCCAGCAGCTTAGAAGCAGGGGGACAGGGTGGTGGGCCCCAGCATTTT. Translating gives CASSLEAGGQGGGPQHF.